Sequencing of this TCR beta chain was carried out in a study of cytomegalovirus exposure and HLA in healthy donors. Study-wide context: As released early, the data held some 85 million unique TCRs from HLA-typed donors.

Primers included in the PCR were 60 Vbeta and 13 Jbeta primers. The method was immunoSEQ multiplex PCR; TCRdb's version includes in-frame clones alone and lacks a portion of them. Of roughly 110,000 clones in the sample, around 76% are singletons; the top ten hold approximately 2%. V lost 2 bases to trimming and J lost 2 bases, with 11 bases between them. CDR1 and CDR2 from the germline V gene are SGHVS and FQNEAQ. This CDR3 is 15 amino acids long. Points from the study as a whole: Later genetic work tied a missense DCLRE1C variant to beta-chain V and J trimming.

Comment on this clone: Its target is not known.

This receptor was identified in a man aged 18 to 30 in good health and CMV-seronegative. The rearrangement joins TRBV7-8 to TRBJ2-3; a weak D match, TRBD2 (5 bases). Sequencing input: PBMCs. In DNA form, the CDR3 reads TGTGCCAGCAGCTTACCGGAGGTCAACACAGATACGCAGTATTTT. Its translation: CASSLPEVNTDTQYF.